These 14 T cell receptor beta chains came from one sample sequenced in a study of T cell clonality in common variable immunodeficiency. Some clones are missing from TCRdb's copy, which holds only in-frame ones; the method was immunoSEQ multiplex PCR. Listed for the sample are 40,000 to 45,000 clones, none seen a single time. Sequencing was done on a sample of peripheral blood mononuclear cells. The receptors derive from a person aged 18-70 years in good health.

This clone was seen at least ten times. The read ends 3 residues early relative to the CDR3; the germline J gene fills the gap. The rearrangement links TRBV7-2 to TRBJ2-5, with 7 bases identical to TRBD2. CDR1 SGHTA and CDR2 FQGNSA come from the germline V gene. This CDR3 spans 12 amino acids. The ends lost 5 bases at V and 6 bases at J; junction bases unmatched: 3. The sequenced part of the CDR3 DNA is TGTGCCAGCAGCCGGGACTACCAGACC. Its translation: CASSRDYQT. The full-length CDR3 reads as CASSRDYQTQYF.

This clone was counted at least ten times. The read terminates 3 residues before the CDR3 end, so the remaining end is supplied by the germline J gene. The J gene is TRBJ2-3, the V gene TRBV30; 7 positions match TRBD2. In germline, CDR1 is GTSNPN, CDR2 SVGIG (reference sequence). The CDR3 covers 13 residues. J gave up 4 bases and V 6 bases, and 7 bases lay outside the gene matches. CDR3 sequence: CACGTTVSDTQYF. The sequenced CDR3 bases are TGTGCCTGCGGGACTACCGTATCAGATACG. The entire variable domain, with the rest obtained from reference TRBV30 and TRBJ2-3, is as follows: SQTIHQWPATLVQPVGSPLSLECTVEGTSNPNLYWYRQAAGRGLQLLFYSVGIGQISSEVPQNLSASRPQDRQFILSSKKLLLSDSGFYLCACGTTVSDTQYFGPGTRLTVL.

This clone was found many times. Read coverage stops 3 residues before the CDR3 terminus; the germline J gene supplies the remainder. V gene TRBV2 combines with J gene TRBJ1-2; weak D call: TRBD1 (5 bases). The CDR3 spans 13 residues. The germline V and J ends were trimmed by 7 bases and 4 bases, with 13 bases remaining between them. Germline values: CDR1 SNHLY, CDR2 FYNNEI. The CDR3 spells CASNIEDSYGYTF. CDR3 bases read: TGTGCCAGCAACATAGAAGACAGCTATGGC.

This clone was seen ten or more times. Coverage ceases 3 residues before the CDR3 finishes, and the germline J gene fills in the end. The chain has TRBV7-2 and TRBJ1-4; D is unclear. The V end lost 0 bases, the J end lost 3 bases, and 5 bases lay between the germline ends. Germline CDR1 and CDR2: SGHTA and FQGNSA. This CDR3 spans 14 amino acids. The DNA read from the CDR3 is TGTGCCAGCAGCTTAGCCATAGCTAATGAAAAA. Its translation: CASSLAIANEK. The whole CDR3 is CASSLAIANEKLFF.

This clone was counted many times. The CDR3 is cut off 3 residues early in the read; its end comes from the germline J gene. V gene TRBV7-3 combines with J gene TRBJ2-2; tentative D call: TRBD2 (6 bases). V was clipped by 2 bases and J by 6 bases, with 16 bases between them. The CDR3 is made up of 16 amino acids. Germline V gives CDR1 SGHTA, CDR2 FQGTGA. CDR3 residues: CASSLVRRGAAGELFF. CDR3 DNA (partial): TGTGCCAGCAGCTTAGTTCGCCGCGGGGCGGCCGGGGAG.

This clone was picked up many times. Read sequence stops 3 residues before the CDR3 end, and the germline J gene provides the missing end. V is TRBV18 and J is TRBJ2-3, with TRBD1 as a possible D gene (6 bases). CDR3 size: 13 residues. The V end lost 4 bases, the J end lost 2 bases, and 7 bases lay between the germline ends. In germline, CDR1 is KGHSH, CDR2 LQKENI. The CDR3 spells CASSRDNTDTQYF. CDR3 DNA, as far as it was read: TGTGCCAGCTCACGGGACAACACAGATACG.

This clone was counted ten times or more. The read comes to an end 3 residues before the CDR3 does, leaving the germline J gene to fill in the end. The chain joins TRBV7-6 to TRBJ2-7, with 9 nucleotides matching TRBD2. With V trimmed by 4 bases and J by 6 bases, 10 bases remained unmatched. Germline CDR1 is SGHVS and CDR2 is FNYEAQ. The CDR3 runs to 15 residues. Partial CDR3 DNA: TGTGCCAGCAGCTCCCACTCGGCGGGGGGGGCCGAG. Its translation is CASSSHSAGGAE. The entire CDR3 reads CASSSHSAGGAEQYF. The entire variable domain, with the rest obtained from reference TRBV7-6 and TRBJ2-7, is as follows: GAGVSQSPRYKVTKRGQDVALRCDPISGHVSLYWYRQALGQGPEFLTYFNYEAQQDKSGLPNDRFSAERPEGSISTLTIQRTEQRDSAMYRCASSSHSAGGAEQYFGPGTRLTVT.

This clone occurred many times. The sequenced fragment ends 3 residues before the CDR3 boundary, so the rest is inferred from the germline J gene. V gene TRBV19 combines with J gene TRBJ1-5; 7 nucleotides agree with TRBD1. Germline assignment: CDR1 LNHDA and CDR2 SQIVND (reference sequence). This CDR3 is 15 amino acids long. The V gene end was trimmed by 0 bases and the J gene end by 6 bases; junction bases not matched to a gene: 5. CDR3 DNA, as far as it was read: TGTGCCAGTAGTATAGACAACAGGGGAAGTCAGCCC. Translated, it gives CASSIDNRGSQP. The entire CDR3 protein is CASSIDNRGSQPQHF.

This clone came up a few times. The observed sequence ends 3 residues before the CDR3 terminus, with the missing tail filled in from the germline J gene. The chain links TRBV10-2 to TRBJ1-6, with TRBD1 matching 7 bases. V lost 6 bases and J lost 5; bases outside the gene matches: 4. The CDR3 covers 14 residues. CDR1 and CDR2 from the germline V gene are WSHSY and SAAADI. CDR3 region: CASRTGAHNSPLHF. The CDR3 DNA, read in part, is TGCGCCAGCAGAACAGGGGCTCATAATTCACCC.

About this clone itself: The read terminates 3 residues before the CDR3 end, so the remaining end is supplied by the germline J gene. This sequence joins TRBV19 and TRBJ1-5, with 9 nucleotides matching TRBD1. The CDR3 spans 15 residues. With V trimmed by 7 bases and J by 1 base, 5 bases remained unmatched. Germline CDR1 LNHDA, CDR2 SQIVND (reference sequence). Incomplete CDR3 DNA: TGTGCCAGTAATCCGGACAGGGGAAGCAATCAGCCC. This codes for CASNPDRGSNQP. From start to end, the CDR3 is CASNPDRGSNQPQHF. The full variable domain, completed using reference TRBV19 and TRBJ1-5, is DGGITQSPKYLFRKEGQNVTLSCEQNLNHDAMYWYRQDPGQGLRLIYYSQIVNDFQKGDIAEGYSVSREKKESFPLTVTSAQKNPTAFYLCASNPDRGSNQPQHFGDGTRLSIL.

This clone was observed many times. This CDR3 is CASSKTSGFVETQYF. Incomplete CDR3 DNA: TGTGCCAGTAGTAAAACTAGCGGGTTTGTGGAGACC. The rearrangement links TRBV19 to TRBJ2-5; TRBD2 matches at 9 bases. The read stops 3 residues short of the end of the CDR3; the missing end is completed from the germline J gene. The CDR3 is 15 amino acids. Germline V gene sequence: CDR1 LNHDA, CDR2 SQIVND (reference sequence). With 4 bases clipped from V and 5 bases from J, the junction kept 8 bases outside the gene matches.

There are a few counts of this clone. Possible read error: a much larger clone is one base away. The read falls 3 residues short of the CDR3 end, and the missing part is taken from the germline J gene. The V and J genes are TRBV11-3 and TRBJ2-5, with D hard to call. This CDR3 region has 12 residues. CDR1 and CDR2 from the germline V gene are SGHNT and YENEEA. CDR3: CASSLHSGTQYF. The sequenced part of the CDR3 DNA is TGTGCCAGCAGCTTACATAGTGGTACC.

This clone was detected many times. The read stops 3 residues short of the end of the CDR3; the missing end is completed from the germline J gene. The rearrangement joins TRBV19 to TRBJ2-1; the D gene is possibly TRBD1 (6 bases). V was shortened by 5 bases and J by 6 bases, with 23 bases between the two germline ends. CDR1 and CDR2 (germline): LNHDA, SQIVND (reference sequence). This CDR3 comprises 17 residues. CDR3 DNA, as far as it was read: TGTGCCAGTAGTGGTTATACAGGGTCTGGGTCCGGCAATGAG. It is translated as CASSGYTGSGSGNE. The entire CDR3 is CASSGYTGSGSGNEQFF.

This clone has ten or more counts. The read terminates 3 residues ahead of where the CDR3 ends, so the germline J gene completes it. The V call is TRBV4-2, the J call TRBJ2-5; the D gene is possibly TRBD2 (7 bases). Germline V lookup: CDR1 LGHNA, CDR2 YNFKEQ. This CDR3 is built from 13 residues. Trimming left V 6 bases short and J 5 bases short, with 13 bases between. The part of the CDR3 DNA that was read is TGTGCCAGCAGTCTTAAGGGGGGGGAGACC. Residues: CASSLKGGET. The entire CDR3 reads CASSLKGGETQYF.